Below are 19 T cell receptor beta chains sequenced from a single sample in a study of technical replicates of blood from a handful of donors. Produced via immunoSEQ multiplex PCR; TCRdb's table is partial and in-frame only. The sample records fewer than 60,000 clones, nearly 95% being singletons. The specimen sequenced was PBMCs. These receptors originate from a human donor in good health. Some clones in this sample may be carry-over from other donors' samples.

The CDR3 DNA reads as TGTGCCAGCAGTGAATCGTCAGGGACTGGAAACACCATATATTTT. It encodes CASSESSGTGNTIYF. This chain connects TRBV6-1 to TRBJ1-3; D possibly corresponds to TRBD1 (5 bases). Trimming took 2 bases from V and 2 from J, leaving 10 bases between them. CDR3 length: 15 residues. Germline V gene lookup returns CDR1 MNHNS and CDR2 SASEGT.

The CDR3 DNA is TGTGCCAGCAGCGGGGGACTAGCGGGGGATCGGGAGCAGTTCTTC. This encodes CASSGGLAGDREQFF. The V gene is TRBV5-4, the J gene TRBJ2-1; 14 bases are a match to TRBD2. Trimming took 4 bases from V and 10 from J; bases not matched to a gene: 7. Germline V CDR1 and CDR2: SGHNT, YYREEE (reference sequence). The CDR3 runs 15 residues.

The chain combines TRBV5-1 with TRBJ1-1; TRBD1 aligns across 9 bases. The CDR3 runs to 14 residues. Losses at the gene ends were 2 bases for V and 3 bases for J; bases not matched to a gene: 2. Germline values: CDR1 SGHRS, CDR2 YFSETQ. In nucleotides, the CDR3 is TGCGCCAGCAGCTTCGGGACAGGGTACACTGAAGCTTTCTTT. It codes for CASSFGTGYTEAFF.

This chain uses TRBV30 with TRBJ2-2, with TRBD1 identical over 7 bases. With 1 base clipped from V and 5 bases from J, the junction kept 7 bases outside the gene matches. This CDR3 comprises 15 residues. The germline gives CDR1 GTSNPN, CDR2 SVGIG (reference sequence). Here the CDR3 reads CAWSGQGLDTGELFF. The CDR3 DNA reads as TGTGCCTGGAGTGGACAGGGTCTCGATACCGGGGAGCTGTTTTTT.

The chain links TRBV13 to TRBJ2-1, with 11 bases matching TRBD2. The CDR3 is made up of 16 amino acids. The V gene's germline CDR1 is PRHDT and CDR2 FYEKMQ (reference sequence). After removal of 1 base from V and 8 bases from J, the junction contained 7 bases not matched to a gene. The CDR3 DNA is TGTGCCAGCAGCTTAGAGGCTAGCGGGGGGTTGGATGAGCAGTTCTTC. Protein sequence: CASSLEASGGLDEQFF.

The CDR3 coding sequence is TGTGCCACAGAGGGACTAGGGAACACCGGGGAGCTGTTTTTT. This gives the protein CATEGLGNTGELFF. The V call is TRBV6-5, the J call TRBJ2-2; 8 bases line up with TRBD2. Trimming took 10 bases from V and 1 from J; bases not matched to a gene: 5. CDR1 and CDR2 from the germline V gene are MNHEY and SVGAGI. CDR3 length: 14 amino acids.

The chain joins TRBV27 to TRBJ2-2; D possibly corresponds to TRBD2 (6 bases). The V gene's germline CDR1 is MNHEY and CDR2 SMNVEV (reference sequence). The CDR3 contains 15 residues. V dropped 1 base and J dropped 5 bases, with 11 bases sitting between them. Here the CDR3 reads CASSLLGAGTGELFF. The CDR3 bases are TGTGCCAGCAGTTTATTAGGGGCGGGGACCGGGGAGCTGTTTTTT.

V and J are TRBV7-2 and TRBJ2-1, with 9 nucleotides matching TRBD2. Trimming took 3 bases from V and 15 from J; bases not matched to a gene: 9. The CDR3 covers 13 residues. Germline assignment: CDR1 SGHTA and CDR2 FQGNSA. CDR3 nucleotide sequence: TGTGCCAGCAGCTTGGGGGTGGCGGGAGGGCCGTTCTTC. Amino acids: CASSLGVAGGPFF. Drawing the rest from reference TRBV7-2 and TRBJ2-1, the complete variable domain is GAGVSQSPSNKVTEKGKDVELRCDPISGHTALYWYRQSLGQGLEFLIYFQGNSAPDKSGLPSDRFSAERTGGSVSTLTIQRTQQEDSAVYLCASSLGVAGGPFFGPGTRLTVL.

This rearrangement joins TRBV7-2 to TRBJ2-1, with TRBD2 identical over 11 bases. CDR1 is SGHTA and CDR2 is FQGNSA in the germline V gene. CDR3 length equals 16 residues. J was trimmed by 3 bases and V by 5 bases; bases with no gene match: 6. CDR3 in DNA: TGTGCCAGCAGCCGCACTAGCGGGGGCTACTACAATGAGCAGTTCTTC. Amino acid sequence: CASSRTSGGYYNEQFF.

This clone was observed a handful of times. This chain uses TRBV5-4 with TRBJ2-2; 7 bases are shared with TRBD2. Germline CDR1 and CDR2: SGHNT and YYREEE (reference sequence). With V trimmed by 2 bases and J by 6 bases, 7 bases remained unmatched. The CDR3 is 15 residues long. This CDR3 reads CASSFGLGGSGELFF. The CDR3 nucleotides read TGTGCCAGCAGCTTTGGACTAGGAGGGTCCGGGGAGCTGTTTTTT.

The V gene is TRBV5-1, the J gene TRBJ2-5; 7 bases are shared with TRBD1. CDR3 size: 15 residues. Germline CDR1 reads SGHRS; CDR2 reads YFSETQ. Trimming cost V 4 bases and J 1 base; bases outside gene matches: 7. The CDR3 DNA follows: TGCGCCAGCAGCGACGGGACAGCTTTCCAAGAGACCCAGTACTTC. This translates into CASSDGTAFQETQYF. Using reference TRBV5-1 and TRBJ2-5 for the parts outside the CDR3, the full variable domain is KAGVTQTPRYLIKTRGQQVTLSCSPISGHRSVSWYQQTPGQGLQFLFEYFSETQRNKGNFPGRFSGRQFSNSRSEMNVSTLELGDSALYLCASSDGTAFQETQYFGPGTRLLVL.

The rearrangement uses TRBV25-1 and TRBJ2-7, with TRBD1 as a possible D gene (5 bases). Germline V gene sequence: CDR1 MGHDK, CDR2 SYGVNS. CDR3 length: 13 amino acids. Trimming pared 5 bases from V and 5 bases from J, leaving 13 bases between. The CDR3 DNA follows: TGTGCCAGCAGTTTCGGCAGGGTTAACGAGCAGTACTTC. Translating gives CASSFGRVNEQYF.

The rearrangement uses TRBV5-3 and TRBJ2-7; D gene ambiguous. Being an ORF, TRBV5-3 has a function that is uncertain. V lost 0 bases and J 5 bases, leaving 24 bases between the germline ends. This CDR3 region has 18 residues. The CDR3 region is CARSLARFPFPHFDEQYF. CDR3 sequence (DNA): TGTGCCAGAAGCTTGGCACGGTTTCCATTCCCCCATTTCGACGAGCAGTACTTC.

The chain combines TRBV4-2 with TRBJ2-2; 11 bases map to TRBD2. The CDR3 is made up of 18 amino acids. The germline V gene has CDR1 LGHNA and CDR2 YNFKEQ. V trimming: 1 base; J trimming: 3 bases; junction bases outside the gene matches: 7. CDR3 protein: CASSQGIAGGAHTGELFF. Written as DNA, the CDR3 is TGTGCCAGCAGCCAAGGAATAGCGGGAGGGGCGCACACCGGGGAGCTGTTTTTT.

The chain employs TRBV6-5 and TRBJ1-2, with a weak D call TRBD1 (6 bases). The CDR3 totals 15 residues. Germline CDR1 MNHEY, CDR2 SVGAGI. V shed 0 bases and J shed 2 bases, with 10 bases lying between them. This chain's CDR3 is CASSYSTQGNYGYTF. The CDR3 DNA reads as TGTGCCAGCAGTTACTCGACGCAGGGGAACTATGGCTACACCTTC.

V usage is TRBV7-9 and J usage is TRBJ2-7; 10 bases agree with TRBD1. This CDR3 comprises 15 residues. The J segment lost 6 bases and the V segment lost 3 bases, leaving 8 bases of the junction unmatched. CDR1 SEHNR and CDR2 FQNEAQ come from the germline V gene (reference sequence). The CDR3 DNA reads TGTGCCAGCAGCTTCCGGGACAGGGGAAGTGGCGAGCAGTACTTC. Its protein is CASSFRDRGSGEQYF. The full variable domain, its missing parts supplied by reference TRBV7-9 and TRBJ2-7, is DTGVSQNPRHKITKRGQNVTFRCDPISEHNRLYWYRQTLGQGPEFLTYFQNEAQLEKSRLLSDRFSAERPKGSFSTLEIQRTEQGDSAMYLCASSFRDRGSGEQYFGPGTRLTVT.

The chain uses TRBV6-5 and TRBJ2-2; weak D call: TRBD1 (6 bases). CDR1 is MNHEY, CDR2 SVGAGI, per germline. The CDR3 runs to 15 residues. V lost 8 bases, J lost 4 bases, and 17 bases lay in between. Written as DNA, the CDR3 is TGTGCCAGCTGGAAGGGGGAAGTGGGCACCGGGGAGCTGTTTTTT. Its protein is CASWKGEVGTGELFF.

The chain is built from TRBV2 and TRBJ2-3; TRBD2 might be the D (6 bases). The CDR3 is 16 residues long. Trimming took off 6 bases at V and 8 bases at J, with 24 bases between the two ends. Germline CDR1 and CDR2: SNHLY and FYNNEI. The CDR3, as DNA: TGTGCCAGCAGCCAAACTCCCGGGACTCCCGACGGTACGCAGTATTTT. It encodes CASSQTPGTPDGTQYF.

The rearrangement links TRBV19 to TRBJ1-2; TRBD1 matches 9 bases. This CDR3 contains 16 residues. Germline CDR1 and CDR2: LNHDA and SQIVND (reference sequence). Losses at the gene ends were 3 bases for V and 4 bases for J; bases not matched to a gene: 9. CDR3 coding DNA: TGTGCCAGTAGTATCACAGGGGGCGGAGGATCCTATGGCTACACCTTC. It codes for CASSITGGGGSYGYTF.